The clone carrying this T cell receptor (beta chain) was seen a single time. Its matching antigen is unknown. The germline CDR1 and CDR2 sequences are MGHRA and YSYEKL. Trimming removed 0 bases from V and 6 bases from J, with 9 bases in between. The CDR3 is made up of 14 amino acids. The sample comes from a study of cytomegalovirus exposure and HLA in healthy donors. Across the whole study: For the 300 to 450 genotyped donors, more than 65% fell within the Caucasian-associated ancestry cluster. Study-level points and caveats: A later analysis found TCR association rates differed by HLA locus, highest for DRB1 and lowest for HLA-C. Investigators reported 164 TCR beta chains as tied to cytomegalovirus.

The PCR ran on 60 Vbeta and 13 Jbeta primers. TCRdb keeps only in-frame clones here, not all; method: immunoSEQ multiplex PCR. The sample records more than 70,000 clones, under 80% being singletons. The TCR sequence derives from a boy younger than 18 in good health and CMV-seronegative. Material: PBMCs. The rearrangement uses TRBV4-1 and TRBJ1-5; the D is unclear. The CDR3 region has the DNA TGCGCCAGCAGCCAAGAGGCAGAATCTCAGCCCCAGCATTTT. Amino acids: CASSQEAESQPQHF.